Following are 31 T cell receptor beta chains from one sample sequenced in a study of blood T cell repertoires in COVID-19. Clones were sequenced by immunoSEQ multiplex PCR, and TCRdb holds only the in-frame ones, with some missing. The sample consists of about 400,000 clones, 70% to 90% of them appearing once. What was sequenced was peripheral blood. These receptors were obtained from a human donor in a cohort sampled during active COVID-19.

This chain joins TRBV24-1 and TRBJ2-7; the match to TRBD2 covers 10 bases. Looked up from germline, CDR1 is KGHDR and CDR2 is SFDVKD. Germline trimming cut 2 bases from V and 0 bases from J; bases unmatched to any gene: 3. The CDR3 sequence is 16 residues long. CDR3 sequence reads: CATSDYSGGTSYEQYF. The CDR3 DNA sequence: TGTGCCACCAGTGATTATAGCGGGGGGACCTCCTACGAGCAGTACTTC.

The rearrangement joins TRBV6-6 to TRBJ2-7; TRBD1 agrees at 10 bases. Germline V gene sequence: CDR1 MNHNY, CDR2 SVGAGI (reference sequence). J gave up 3 bases and V 6 bases, and 11 bases lay outside the gene matches. The CDR3 consists of 16 residues. CDR3 sequence reads: CASRRDPGQGFYEQYF. As DNA, the CDR3 is TGTGCCAGCAGGCGTGATCCGGGACAGGGGTTCTACGAGCAGTACTTC.

V usage is TRBV11-3 and J usage is TRBJ2-3; D is unresolved. The CDR3 is made up of 14 amino acids. Trimming removed 3 bases from V and 6 bases from J, with 13 bases in between. The germline CDR1 and CDR2 sequences are SGHNT and YENEEA. CDR3 sequence (DNA): TGTGCCAGCAGCTTGGGCCCCCGAATGGATACGCAGTATTTT. The encoded protein is CASSLGPRMDTQYF.

The chain is built from TRBV5-1 and TRBJ2-2; D ambiguous. With 0 bases removed from V and 4 bases from J, the gap between germline ends came to 10 bases. The CDR3 totals 15 residues. Germline CDR1 is SGHRS and CDR2 is YFSETQ. The CDR3 DNA sequence: TGCGCCAGCAGCTTGGCCGTACAGCCCACCGGGGAGCTGTTTTTT. It yields the protein CASSLAVQPTGELFF.

There are a few counts of this clone. V usage is TRBV29-1 and J usage is TRBJ1-1, with a possible D match to TRBD1 (6 bases). This CDR3 has 13 residues. The germline V gene has CDR1 SQVTM and CDR2 ANQGSEA. V was cut by 5 bases and J by 1 base, with 11 bases left in between. The CDR3 region has the DNA TGCAGCGTTTTGACAGGCCAGAACACTGAAGCTTTCTTT. Protein product: CSVLTGQNTEAFF.

J is TRBJ1-3 and V is TRBV6-5, with a weak D call TRBD1 (6 bases). Germline values: CDR1 MNHEY, CDR2 SVGAGI. V was trimmed by 6 bases and J by 0 bases, leaving 12 bases between them. The CDR3 is 15 residues long. The CDR3 DNA reads as TGTGCCAGCAGCCCGACAGGAGACTCTGGAAACACCATATATTTT. It yields the protein CASSPTGDSGNTIYF.

This chain joins TRBV6-5 and TRBJ1-1; possible D gene TRBD1, 6 bases. Trimming removed 0 bases at V and 6 bases at J, with 17 bases between. This CDR3 has 16 amino acids. The germline V gene encodes CDR1 MNHEY and CDR2 SVGAGI. The CDR3 DNA is TGTGCCAGCAGTTACTCGAGGGGGGGTCGCCCCTCTGAAGCTTTCTTT. As protein: CASSYSRGGRPSEAFF.

Regarding this clone: The sample holds other DNA sequences that translate to the same CDR3. The chain uses TRBV28 and TRBJ1-5; D may be TRBD1 (5 bases). This CDR3 region has 15 residues. Trimming pared 3 bases from V and 2 bases from J, leaving 11 bases between. Germline V gene data show CDR1 as MDHEN and CDR2 as SYDVKM. CDR3 DNA: TGTGCCAGCAGTTTCGGGGGAGATGGCAATCAGCCCCAGCATTTT. It translates to CASSFGGDGNQPQHF.

The chain has TRBV5-5 and TRBJ2-3; D remains unclear. The CDR3 has 14 amino acids. Germline V lookup: CDR1 SGHKS, CDR2 YYEKEE (reference sequence). The V end was cut by 0 bases, the J end by 4 bases, with 9 bases between. This CDR3 reads CASSLATVPDTQYF. The CDR3, as DNA: TGTGCCAGCAGCTTGGCCACAGTCCCAGATACGCAGTATTTT.

The rearrangement joins TRBV30 to TRBJ1-2, with D tentatively TRBD1 (6 bases). This CDR3 spans 13 amino acids. The V gene's germline CDR1 is GTSNPN and CDR2 SVGIG (reference sequence). The germline V and J ends were trimmed by 6 bases and 5 bases, with 16 bases remaining between them. The CDR3 here is CACQGHRAYGYTF. The CDR3 DNA is TGTGCCTGCCAGGGGCACCGAGCTTATGGCTACACCTTC.

The chain employs TRBV9 and TRBJ2-7; 8 nucleotides agree with TRBD1. CDR3 size: 14 residues. Germline V lookup: CDR1 SGDLS, CDR2 YYNGEE. With 4 bases clipped from V and 3 bases from J, the junction kept 6 bases outside the gene matches. DNA for the CDR3: TGTGCCAGCAGCCACGGACAGGGAAACTACGAGCAGTACTTC. Translating it yields CASSHGQGNYEQYF. Using reference TRBV9 and TRBJ2-7 for the parts outside the CDR3, the full variable domain is DSGVTQTPKHLITATGQRVTLRCSPRSGDLSVYWYQQSLDQGLQFLIQYYNGEERAKGNILERFSAQQFPDLHSELNLSSLELGDSALYFCASSHGQGNYEQYFGPGTRLTVT.

This chain links TRBV19 with TRBJ1-4; D unresolved. This CDR3 is 15 amino acids long. Germline V gives CDR1 LNHDA, CDR2 SQIVND (reference sequence). Between the trimmed V and J ends, which lost 4 bases and 8 bases, there was a span of 17 bases. The CDR3 DNA follows: TGTGCCAGTAGTAGGGAGAGTCGCCTTGGGGAAAAACTGTTTTTT. Translation: CASSRESRLGEKLFF.

This clone was seen just once. The rearrangement joins TRBV25-1 to TRBJ1-6, with D perhaps TRBD1 (5 bases). V lost 6 bases and J lost 0, with 15 bases in between. This CDR3 region has 17 residues. CDR1 and CDR2 (germline): MGHDK, SYGVNS. As DNA, the CDR3 is TGTGCCAGCAGGGGACTGGGACTAGGCTCCTATAATTCACCCCTCCACTTT. It encodes CASRGLGLGSYNSPLHF.

This clone was detected once. This CDR3 reads CASSASLAGGINEQFF. The CDR3 DNA sequence: TGTGCCAGCAGCGCGAGCCTAGCGGGGGGGATAAATGAGCAGTTCTTC. This rearrangement joins TRBV7-2 to TRBJ2-1, with TRBD2 matching 12 bases. V gave up 5 bases and J gave up 7 bases; unmatched junction bases: 9. CDR3 size: 16 residues. The germline gives CDR1 SGHTA, CDR2 FQGNSA.

This rearrangement joins TRBV27 to TRBJ2-5; D is uncertain. V was trimmed by 2 bases and J by 5 bases, leaving 9 bases between them. Per the germline V gene, CDR1 is MNHEY and CDR2 is SMNVEV (reference sequence). The CDR3 contains 13 residues. The CDR3 bases are TGTGCCAGCAGTTTAAACAGACGGGAGACCCAGTACTTC. This encodes CASSLNRRETQYF.

This clone was observed a handful of times. V usage is TRBV19 and J usage is TRBJ1-1; D may be TRBD1 (6 bases). Per germline, CDR1 LNHDA and CDR2 SQIVND (reference sequence). This CDR3 is 16 amino acids long. V lost 8 bases and J lost 0, with 19 bases in between. The CDR3 is CASRSTGTGMNTEAFF. The CDR3 DNA follows: TGTGCCAGTCGATCAACAGGGACCGGAATGAACACTGAAGCTTTCTTT.

The V gene is TRBV2, the J gene TRBJ2-5, with 9 bases that match TRBD1. Per germline, CDR1 SNHLY and CDR2 FYNNEI. This CDR3 contains 15 residues. The junction had 9 bases not matched to a gene; V was cut back by 6 bases and J by 4 bases. CDR3 DNA: TGTGCCAGCAGGCAGGACAGGGGTACGGTAGAGACCCAGTACTTC. This encodes CASRQDRGTVETQYF.

This chain joins TRBV5-1 and TRBJ1-3; D might be TRBD1 (5 bases). The length of the CDR3 is 16 residues. Germline V gives CDR1 SGHRS, CDR2 YFSETQ. V was shortened by 0 bases and J by 0 bases, with 10 bases between the two germline ends. CDR3 region: CASSLAGISSGNTIYF. Here the CDR3 DNA reads TGCGCCAGCAGCTTGGCAGGGATTAGCTCTGGAAACACCATATATTTT.

The chain has TRBV7-3 and TRBJ2-1; possible D gene TRBD1, 5 bases. The CDR3 consists of 13 residues. The V and J ends lost 5 bases and 4 bases respectively, with 9 bases between them. Germline V gene sequence: CDR1 SGHTA, CDR2 FQGTGA. As DNA, the CDR3 is TGTGCCAGCAGCCTGACAGTTTACAATGAGCAGTTCTTC. Protein product: CASSLTVYNEQFF.

The chain joins TRBV5-3 to TRBJ2-2; 7 positions agree with TRBD2. TRBV5-3 is flagged as an ORF with uncertain function. Trimming cost V 1 base and J 3 bases; bases outside gene matches: 3. The CDR3 extends over 15 amino acids. DNA of the CDR3: TGTGCCAGAAGCTTGCGGGAGGAGGACACCGGGGAGCTGTTTTTT. It specifies CARSLREEDTGELFF.

The chain joins TRBV5-1 to TRBJ2-2, with 7 bases matching TRBD2. The CDR3 runs 15 residues. J was trimmed by 5 bases and V by 1 base; bases with no gene match: 5. Germline CDR1 is SGHRS and CDR2 is YFSETQ. CDR3 DNA sequence: TGCGCCAGCAGCTTGTGGACGGGGGGTACCGGGGAGCTGTTTTTT. It is translated as CASSLWTGGTGELFF.

J is TRBJ2-1 and V is TRBV19; the match to TRBD2 covers 10 bases. V lost 2 bases to trimming and J lost 2 bases; unmatched junction nucleotides: 6. CDR3 length: 17 amino acids. From germline, CDR1 is LNHDA and CDR2 SQIVND (reference sequence). CDR3 sequence: CASSISSGRATYNEQFF. The DNA for the CDR3 is TGTGCCAGTAGTATATCGAGCGGGAGGGCCACCTACAATGAGCAGTTCTTC.

J is TRBJ1-2 and V is TRBV11-2; TRBD1 matches 8 bases. The CDR3 has 14 amino acids. V trimming: 5 bases; J trimming: 0 bases; junction bases outside the gene matches: 2. CDR1 is SGHAT and CDR2 is FQNNGV in the germline V gene. The CDR3 is CASSPQGANYGYTF. CDR3 sequence (DNA): TGTGCCAGCAGCCCACAGGGGGCTAACTATGGCTACACCTTC.

The chain has TRBV5-4 and TRBJ2-2; the D is unclear. Trimming shortened V by 0 bases and J by 7 bases, and 10 bases separated the two germline ends. This CDR3 contains 14 residues. The germline CDR1 and CDR2 sequences are SGHNT and YYREEE (reference sequence). The CDR3 is CASSLELAVGELFF. The DNA for the CDR3 is TGTGCCAGCAGCTTGGAGTTGGCAGTCGGGGAGCTGTTTTTT.

This clone has a count of ten or more. The rearrangement uses TRBV4-2 and TRBJ2-1, with a weak D call TRBD2 (6 bases). CDR1 and CDR2 from the germline V gene are LGHNA and YNFKEQ. Between the trimmed V and J ends, which lost 3 bases and 5 bases, there was a span of 11 bases. The CDR3 is 14 amino acids. Written as DNA, the CDR3 is TGTGCCAGCAGCCAGCTGAGGAGGGACAATGAGCAGTTCTTC. It yields the protein CASSQLRRDNEQFF.

This clone has more than one count but fewer than ten. J is TRBJ2-2 and V is TRBV4-1; D is perhaps TRBD2 (6 bases). Trimming stripped 4 bases from V and 7 bases from J, with 22 bases between. Germline CDR1 is MGHRA and CDR2 is YSYEKL. The CDR3 runs to 17 residues. CDR3 in DNA: TGCGCCAGCAGCCCAGGACCTGCGGGGCATGATCACGGGGAGCTGTTTTTT. Its protein product is CASSPGPAGHDHGELFF.

The rearrangement joins TRBV6-5 to TRBJ1-1, with 8 bases lining up with TRBD1. The J segment lost 2 bases and the V segment lost 3 bases, leaving 8 bases of the junction unmatched. Germline V gene sequence: CDR1 MNHEY, CDR2 SVGAGI. The CDR3 runs to 16 residues. The CDR3 DNA follows: TGTGCCAGCAGTTATATCGCCGGGACAGGCAACACTGAAGCTTTCTTT. Translation: CASSYIAGTGNTEAFF.

This clone was seen a handful of times. The chain has TRBV6-5 and TRBJ2-7, with 8 bases matching TRBD1. In germline, CDR1 is MNHEY, CDR2 SVGAGI. V was clipped by 6 bases and J by 5 bases; unmatched bases: 12. This CDR3 is built from 15 residues. The CDR3 reads CASSVDQGALDEQYF. CDR3 sequence (DNA): TGTGCCAGCAGCGTCGACCAGGGGGCGCTTGACGAGCAGTACTTC.

This clone was picked up one time. The V and J genes are TRBV6-5 and TRBJ2-2, with a weak D call TRBD1 (5 bases). The germline V and J ends were trimmed by 6 bases and 7 bases, with 12 bases remaining between them. CDR3 length equals 13 residues. CDR1 and CDR2 (germline): MNHEY, SVGAGI. CDR3 amino acids: CASSPRVFGELFF. The CDR3 coding sequence is TGTGCCAGCAGCCCCAGGGTTTTCGGGGAGCTGTTTTTT.

The chain joins TRBV30 to TRBJ1-2; TRBD1 is a possible D gene (6 bases). This CDR3 is built from 13 residues. Per germline, CDR1 GTSNPN and CDR2 SVGIG (reference sequence). Trimming removed 3 bases from V and 1 base from J, with 9 bases in between. The CDR3 protein is CAWSRGSNYGYTF. The CDR3 nucleotides read TGTGCCTGGAGCAGGGGTAGTAACTATGGCTACACCTTC.

This clone came up a few times. The chain's CDR3 is CASSRLAYYEQFF. DNA of the CDR3: TGTGCCAGTAGTAGATTAGCTTACTATGAGCAGTTCTTC. The V call is TRBV19, the J call TRBJ2-1; D is unresolved. Trimming shortened V by 4 bases and J by 8 bases, and 12 bases separated the two germline ends. Germline values: CDR1 LNHDA, CDR2 SQIVND (reference sequence). The CDR3 has 13 amino acids.